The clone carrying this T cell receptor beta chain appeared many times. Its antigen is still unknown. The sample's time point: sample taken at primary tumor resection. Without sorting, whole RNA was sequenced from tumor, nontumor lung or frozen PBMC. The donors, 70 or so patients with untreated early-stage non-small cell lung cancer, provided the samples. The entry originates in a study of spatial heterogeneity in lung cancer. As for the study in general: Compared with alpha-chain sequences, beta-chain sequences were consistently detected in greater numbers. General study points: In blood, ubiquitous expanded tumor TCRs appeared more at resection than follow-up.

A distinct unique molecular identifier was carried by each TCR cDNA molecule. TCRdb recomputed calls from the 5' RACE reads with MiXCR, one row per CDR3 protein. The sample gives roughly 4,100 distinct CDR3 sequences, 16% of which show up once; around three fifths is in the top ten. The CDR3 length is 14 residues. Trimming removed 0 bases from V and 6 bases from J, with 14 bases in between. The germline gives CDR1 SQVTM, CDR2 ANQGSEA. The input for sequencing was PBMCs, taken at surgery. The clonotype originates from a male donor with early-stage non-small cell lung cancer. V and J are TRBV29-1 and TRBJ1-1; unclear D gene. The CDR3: CSVEDTVRMAEAFF. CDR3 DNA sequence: TGCAGCGTTGAAGATACTGTCCGCATGGCTGAAGCTTTCTTT.